This T cell receptor beta chain was observed in a study of T cell responses to AZD1222 COVID-19 vaccine (dated by TCRdb to the early 2020s). Describing the broader study: AZD1222 recipients with second doses at about 4 weeks or about 12 weeks were pooled, because spike-specific TCR depth and breadth did not differ between schedules. TCR sequencing was performed for 230 to 250 trial participants, of whom about 210 were given two doses of AZD1222 and roughly 25 were given two doses of MenACWY control vaccine. Trial participants were enrolled by age into 18-55, 56-69 and 70-plus year subgroups, with roughly 160, 29 and 62 TCR-sequenced participants respectively.

Explained via the paper, the time point label denotes: baseline before first vaccination. The vaccinee samples were drawn from two UK trials, COV001 and COV002, one of which was a single-blind randomized controlled phase 2/3 trial testing AZD1222 (ChAdOx1 nCoV-19) in healthy adults. For TCRbeta chain sequencing, PBMC samples from trial participants were taken at day 0 and at day 28 after the second dose. On the study overall, not on this receptor specifically: Because no day 14 peak-response samples were available, repertoires were characterized only after the peak T cell response. A significant rise in spike-specific TCR breadth and depth was observed after two AZD1222 doses relative to day 0 and relative to MenACWY recipients. Nearly half of unique spike-specific TCRs reportedly recognized epitopes outside regions mutated in the B.1.351 and B.1.1.7 variants. Vaccine-associated CD4 TCRs spanned the whole spike protein, with dominant responses in regions 160-218 and 743-854. The 56-69-year group was small, and its depth increase did not reach significance, likely because of low power. Most participants were white British and females outnumbered males, and the authors suggested that clonal diversity may have been underestimated. Conclusions about previously exposed vaccinees are limited because only six or seven AZD1222 recipients were SARS-CoV-2 seropositive at baseline.

The CDR3 regions of human TCRbeta chains were subjected to immunosequencing. The authors' analysis ran thus. TCRs in the repertoires were matched against a reference library of SARS-CoV-2-specific TCRs that had been generated with the MIRA antigen-specificity platform. Breadth was defined as the fraction of unique TCRs that were SARS-CoV-2-associated. Depth was defined as the fraction of total T cells that were SARS-CoV-2-associated. Using the MIRA data, every spike-specific TCR was mapped to the spike region that the TCR reacted to and assigned to either a CD4 or a CD8 class. Log10-transformed breadth and depth values were compared by one-way ANOVA with Sidak's multiple comparisons tests. TCRdb re-hosts the immuneACCESS table, in-frame sequences only. Its copies lack some clones; in the studies checked, an unresolved V gene accounts for under half of them, and the cause for the rest is not known. That table gives V, J and clone size, and the DNA gave D and trimming. This sample is represented by 100,000 or so clones; around 90% of them were singletons. Of the sample, approximately 1.1% is held by the ten largest clones.

Comments on this clone: What antigen it recognizes has not been identified. Within one base of it there is no much larger clone, and no base qualities were kept.

Sequences were derived from peripheral blood, sampled on day 0 of AZD1222 vaccination. This receptor was taken from an adult in good health.

The sequenced DNA is TGTGCCAGCAGTCGACAGGGGTTGGCCAAAAACATTCAGTACTTC. This is translated as CASSRQGLAKNIQYF. The chain joins TRBV6-5 to TRBJ2-4, and 8 bases in between align with TRBD1. The CDR3 starts with the cysteine, ends with the phenylalanine, and has 15 residues. Only CDR3 DNA is held: 45 bases, read in frame from base 1. The junction shows trimming of 5 bases on V and 1 base on J, and the gene matches do not reach 4 bases of it. CDR1 MNHEY and CDR2 SVGAGI are derived from the germline V gene.